The 32 T cell receptor beta chains in this list originate from one sample, sequenced in a study of early T cells in non-severe SARS-CoV-2 infection. TCRdb recomputed calls from the 5' RACE reads with MiXCR, one row per CDR3 protein. Among 68,000 or so distinct CDR3 sequences, approximately 10% were seen once, and the ten largest hold around 6.6%. The sequenced sample was whole blood. These receptors came from an adult who was a healthcare worker with PCR-confirmed SARS-CoV-2 infection or an uninfected control (not recorded which).

For the CDR3, the DNA is TGCAGCGTTGGAAGGGAGACCCAGTACTTC. Protein: CSVGRETQYF. This chain links TRBV29-1 with TRBJ2-5, with no clear D. V was shortened by 4 bases and J by 5 bases, with 5 bases between the two germline ends. Germline assignment: CDR1 SQVTM and CDR2 ANQGSEA. This CDR3 region has 10 residues. The variable domain in full, completed from reference TRBV29-1 and TRBJ2-5, reads SAVISQKPSRDICQRGTSLTIQCQVDSQVTMMFWYRQQPGQSLTLIATANQGSEATYESGFVIDKFPISRPNLTFSTLTVSNMSPEDSSIYLCSVGRETQYFGPGTRLLVL.

This clonotype was counted many times. V and J are TRBV14 and TRBJ2-7, with 10 bases aligning to TRBD2. The CDR3 sequence is 13 residues long. The V and J ends lost 8 bases and 4 bases, in that order; junction bases with no gene match: 5. Germline assignment: CDR1 SGHDN and CDR2 FVKESK. This chain's CDR3 is CASRTSGAYEQYF. CDR3 nucleotides: TGTGCCAGCCGGACTAGCGGAGCATACGAGCAGTACTTC.

V and J are TRBV28 and TRBJ2-7; D is undetermined. V shed 2 bases and J shed 2 bases, with 7 bases lying between them. CDR1 and CDR2 from the germline V gene are MDHEN and SYDVKM. The CDR3 runs 13 residues. This CDR3 is CASSLLRAYEQYF. DNA of the CDR3: TGTGCCAGCAGTTTACTCCGGGCCTACGAGCAGTACTTC.

The V call is TRBV9, the J call TRBJ1-4; TRBD1 matches 7 bases. This CDR3 has 16 residues. Germline CDR1 reads SGDLS; CDR2 reads YYNGEE. Germline trimming cut 0 bases from V and 8 bases from J; bases unmatched to any gene: 10. CDR3 protein: CASSVVPARTGEKLFF. Here the CDR3 DNA reads TGTGCCAGCAGCGTAGTCCCCGCCCGGACAGGCGAAAAACTGTTTTTT.

Ten or more counts support this clonotype. The rearrangement uses TRBV7-9 and TRBJ2-2, with TRBD2 matching 9 bases. Germline lookup yields CDR1 SEHNR and CDR2 FQNEAQ (reference sequence). Trimming removed 7 bases from V and 0 bases from J; junction bases left unmatched: 3. This CDR3 spans 15 amino acids. Here the CDR3 DNA reads TGTGCCAGCAATAGCGGGAGCGCGAACACCGGGGAGCTGTTTTTT. Translating it yields CASNSGSANTGELFF.

At least ten counts were recorded for this clonotype. The chain is built from TRBV20-1 and TRBJ2-2; 8 nucleotides match TRBD2. From germline, CDR1 is DFQATT and CDR2 SNEGSKA (reference sequence). With 1 base clipped from V and 3 bases from J, the junction kept 4 bases outside the gene matches. This CDR3 has 15 amino acids. The CDR3 DNA is TGCAGTGCTAGAGTCCGGGAGGGCGACACCGGGGAGCTGTTTTTT. Protein: CSARVREGDTGELFF.

This clonotype was observed at least ten times. The chain is built from TRBV6-2 or TRBV6-3 and TRBJ2-3; 7 nucleotides match TRBD2. The V gene end was trimmed by 8 bases and the J gene end by 2 bases; junction bases not matched to a gene: 7. Germline V gives CDR1 MNHEY, CDR2 SVGEGT. The CDR3 is 14 amino acids. CDR3 sequence (DNA): TGTGCCAGCTCGAGGAGCGGGACCACAGATACGCAGTATTTT. Protein product: CASSRSGTTDTQYF.

A few counts support this clonotype. The V gene is TRBV12-3 or TRBV12-4, the J gene TRBJ1-6, with D perhaps matching TRBD1 (5 bases). The CDR3 has 14 amino acids. Trimming removed 7 bases from V and 12 bases from J, with 19 bases in between. CDR3 sequence reads: CASTPMGRLGPLHF. In DNA form, the CDR3 reads TGTGCCAGCACTCCTATGGGACGGTTGGGACCCCTCCACTTT.

The V call is TRBV10-3, the J call TRBJ2-5; perhaps D is TRBD1 or TRBD2 (5 bases each). Germline loops: CDR1 ENHRY, CDR2 SYGVKD. This CDR3 spans 16 amino acids. Trimming removed 3 bases from V and 2 bases from J, with 16 bases in between. The CDR3 region is CAISEVRGGGQETQYF. The CDR3 DNA sequence: TGTGCCATCAGTGAAGTAAGGGGCGGCGGGCAAGAGACCCAGTACTTC.

V and J are TRBV28 and TRBJ2-5; maybe TRBD2 (6 bases). The CDR3 has 16 residues. Germline CDR1 is MDHEN and CDR2 is SYDVKM. Trimming removed 1 base from V and 1 base from J, with 13 bases in between. This CDR3 is CASSLSASAAQETQYF. The CDR3 DNA follows: TGTGCCAGCAGTTTATCGGCTAGCGCCGCCCAAGAGACCCAGTACTTC.

The chain joins TRBV7-9 to TRBJ2-5, with D possibly matching TRBD2 (7 bases). Looked up from germline, CDR1 is SEHNR and CDR2 is FQNEAQ (reference sequence). The V and J ends lost 5 bases and 4 bases respectively, with 26 bases between them. This CDR3 region has 18 residues. This CDR3 reads CASSISLGGGSTGETQYF. The CDR3 DNA follows: TGTGCCAGCAGCATTTCCCTTGGGGGCGGGAGCACAGGAGAGACCCAGTACTTC.

This chain connects TRBV6-6 to TRBJ2-5; 14 nucleotides agree with TRBD2. The V gene's germline CDR1 is MNHNY and CDR2 SVGAGI (reference sequence). The ends lost 2 bases at V and 4 bases at J; junction bases unmatched: 3. The CDR3 has 16 amino acids. Here the CDR3 DNA reads TGTGCCAGCAGTTACCCCGGACTAGCGGGAGGAGAGACCCAGTACTTC. It encodes CASSYPGLAGGETQYF.

A few counts support this clonotype. V and J are TRBV4-1 and TRBJ2-4; TRBD1 matches at 7 bases. J lost 10 bases, V lost 3 bases, and 12 bases had no gene match. The CDR3 totals 15 residues. In germline, CDR1 is MGHRA, CDR2 YSYEKL. The DNA for the CDR3 is TGCGCCAGCAGCCACGCCACCCCGGGACAGCCTATTCAGTACTTC. It codes for CASSHATPGQPIQYF.

This clonotype has a count of ten or more. This chain uses TRBV20-1 with TRBJ1-5; TRBD1 might be the D (6 bases). The germline V gene has CDR1 DFQATT and CDR2 SNEGSKA (reference sequence). V lost 4 bases and J lost 2, with 9 bases in between. The CDR3 has 13 amino acids. CDR3 DNA: TGCAGTGCTATTGGGGGCGGCAATCAGCCCCAGCATTTT. This sequence encodes CSAIGGGNQPQHF.

The chain combines TRBV2 with TRBJ2-3; no reliable D call. V shed 7 bases and J shed 0 bases, with 14 bases lying between them. The germline gives CDR1 SNHLY, CDR2 FYNNEI. This CDR3 contains 15 residues. Here the CDR3 DNA reads TGTGCCAGCACGCCCGTACAACTTAGCACAGATACGCAGTATTTT. As protein: CASTPVQLSTDTQYF.

This clonotype was picked up a small number of times. DNA of the CDR3: TGTGCCAGCAGCAAAGGGGGTCCCGTGGCTTTCTTT. It specifies CASSKGGPVAFF. This chain links TRBV21-1 with TRBJ1-1; TRBD1 is the table's D call and was not checked against the DNA. TRBV21-1 corresponds to a pseudogene. CDR3 size: 12 residues.

In this sample, this clonotype turned up many times. The V call is TRBV4-1, the J call TRBJ2-7; tentative D call: TRBD1 (6 bases). Germline lookup yields CDR1 MGHRA and CDR2 YSYEKL. Trimming stripped 4 bases from V and 4 bases from J, with 8 bases between. The CDR3 loop spans 12 amino acids. As DNA, the CDR3 is TGCGCCAGCAGCCCCACAGGGTACGAGCAGTACTTC. This translates into CASSPTGYEQYF.

Only a few counts were recorded for this clonotype. This chain joins TRBV28 and TRBJ2-7; D unresolved. Trimming removed 3 bases from V and 6 bases from J, with 6 bases in between. CDR1 MDHEN and CDR2 SYDVKM come from the germline V gene. This CDR3 comprises 11 residues. The CDR3 DNA reads as TGTGCCAGCAGTTTGAGACCCGAGCAGTACTTC. Translating gives CASSLRPEQYF.

V usage is TRBV4-3 and J usage is TRBJ1-5; the match to TRBD1 covers 7 bases. Per germline, CDR1 LGHNA and CDR2 YSLEER. J gave up 7 bases and V 0 bases, and 9 bases lay outside the gene matches. This CDR3 comprises 16 residues. The DNA for the CDR3 is TGCGCCAGCAGCCAAGATTGGGACAGTACAGGACAGCCCCAGCATTTT. Protein sequence: CASSQDWDSTGQPQHF.

There are a few counts of this clonotype. At one of its ends the junction is not consistent with the germline gene, which may arise from a read error. The rearrangement joins TRBV6-2 or TRBV6-3 to TRBJ1-1; D perhaps matches TRBD1 (6 bases). This CDR3 contains 13 residues. Germline CDR1 reads MNHEY; CDR2 reads SVGEGT. The CDR3 sequence is CASRNRVNTEVFF. CDR3 nucleotides: TGTGCCAGCAGAAACAGGGTGAACACTGAAGTTTTCTTT.

This clonotype was detected many times. This sequence joins TRBV12-3 or TRBV12-4 and TRBJ2-1; D gene ambiguous. V was pared by 5 bases and J by 12 bases, with 11 bases between. This CDR3 contains 11 residues. In DNA form, the CDR3 reads TGTGCCAGCAGTCCGCGCGACGGGCAGTTCTTC. Translation gives CASSPRDGQFF.

This clonotype came up many times. The V gene is TRBV9, the J gene TRBJ2-4; TRBD1 matches at 10 bases. The CDR3 has 19 amino acids. Germline V CDR1 and CDR2: SGDLS, YYNGEE. J gave up 0 bases and V 0 bases, and 9 bases lay outside the gene matches. This CDR3 reads CASSVGGTGVPSAKNIQYF. CDR3 nucleotides: TGTGCCAGCAGCGTAGGAGGGACAGGGGTGCCCTCAGCCAAAAACATTCAGTACTTC.

This clonotype was recorded many times. The chain has TRBV20-1 and TRBJ1-5; D uncertain. Trimming left V 3 bases short and J 3 bases short, with 15 bases between. Germline values: CDR1 DFQATT, CDR2 SNEGSKA (reference sequence). The CDR3 sequence is 15 residues long. CDR3 nucleotide sequence: TGCAGTGCTAGTGAGGGAGAACCTGCCAATCAGCCCCAGCATTTT. Protein product: CSASEGEPANQPQHF.

The genes are TRBV9 and TRBJ2-7; TRBD1 or TRBD2 may be the D gene (5 bases each). The CDR3 extends over 13 amino acids. Looked up from germline, CDR1 is SGDLS and CDR2 is YYNGEE. V lost 4 bases and J 1 base, leaving 9 bases between the germline ends. The CDR3 protein is CASSPEGSYEQYF. For the CDR3, the DNA is TGTGCCAGCAGCCCTGAGGGGTCCTACGAGCAGTACTTC.

The chain employs TRBV4-3 and TRBJ1-1; D not certain. This CDR3 contains 13 residues. V was cut by 1 base and J by 8 bases, with 11 bases left in between. Germline CDR1 LGHNA, CDR2 YSLEER. This CDR3 reads CASSQVNVGEAFF. DNA for the CDR3: TGCGCCAGCAGCCAAGTAAATGTCGGCGAAGCTTTCTTT.

This clonotype was seen a few times. CDR3 protein: CASTQGLNTEAFF. The CDR3 region has the DNA TGCGCCAGCACCCAGGGGCTAAACACTGAAGCTTTCTTT. The V and J genes are TRBV5-1 and TRBJ1-1; D may be TRBD1 (6 bases). Germline V gives CDR1 SGHRS, CDR2 YFSETQ. Trimming shortened V by 6 bases and J by 2 bases, and 11 bases separated the two germline ends. The CDR3 loop spans 13 amino acids.

This clonotype came up many times. This chain connects TRBV28 to TRBJ2-7, with 10 positions matching TRBD1. CDR3 length equals 15 residues. Germline CDR1 reads MDHEN; CDR2 reads SYDVKM. V shed 6 bases and J 5 bases; nucleotides not matched to a gene: 10. CDR3 residues: CASRDGTGDPNEQYF. The CDR3 DNA sequence: TGTGCCAGCAGGGATGGGACAGGGGATCCCAACGAGCAGTACTTC.

The V gene is TRBV12-3 or TRBV12-4, the J gene TRBJ2-5, with 8 bases that match TRBD2. The CDR3 runs to 12 residues. V dropped 6 bases and J dropped 12; count of bases not matched to a gene: 9. CDR3 sequence (DNA): TGTGCCAGCAGCCTCCCAGCGGGAGCTGAGTACTTC. It specifies CASSLPAGAEYF.

This chain links TRBV4-1 with TRBJ1-2, with D possibly being TRBD1 (5 bases). V lost 1 base and J lost 7, with 22 bases in between. The CDR3 sequence is 17 residues long. CDR1 and CDR2 (germline): MGHRA, YSYEKL. As DNA, the CDR3 is TGCGCCAGCAGCCAAGGAGGACGGGGGAGACAAGGGATTGGCTACACCTTC. Protein sequence: CASSQGGRGRQGIGYTF.

This clonotype has more than one count but fewer than ten. The V and J genes are TRBV19 and TRBJ2-1; D is perhaps TRBD2 (6 bases). The germline gives CDR1 LNHDA, CDR2 SQIVND (reference sequence). The V end was cut by 6 bases, the J end by 13 bases, with 13 bases between. The CDR3 length is 11 residues. The CDR3 DNA sequence: TGTGCCAGTAGCGGGGACTCTACCCAGTTCTTC. Translating gives CASSGDSTQFF.

This clonotype was seen more than once but under ten times. The chain recombines TRBV7-9 with TRBJ1-2; possible D gene TRBD1, 5 bases. Deletions cut 5 bases from V and 7 bases from J, with 20 bases between. CDR1 SEHNR and CDR2 FQNEAQ come from the germline V gene (reference sequence). This CDR3 spans 15 amino acids. CDR3 residues: CASSPPGTQLSGYTF. CDR3 sequence (DNA): TGTGCCAGCAGCCCCCCCGGGACTCAGCTTAGTGGCTACACCTTC.

This clonotype was counted between two and nine times. J is TRBJ1-6 and V is TRBV11-2, with 7 nucleotides matching TRBD1. This CDR3 region has 15 residues. CDR1 and CDR2 from the germline V gene are SGHAT and FQNNGV. The J segment lost 6 bases and the V segment lost 5 bases, leaving 7 bases of the junction unmatched. The CDR3 sequence: CASSRMGQTNSPLHF. The CDR3 DNA is TGTGCCAGCAGCCGCATGGGACAGACTAATTCACCCCTCCACTTT.